Included here is one T cell receptor (beta chain) sequence, with context. This sample is drawn from a study of Graves' ophthalmopathy and Graves' hyperthyroidism. The CDR3 length is 15 residues. Germline values: CDR1 MDHEN, CDR2 SYDVKM. Trimming left V 4 bases short and J 1 base short, with 13 bases between. RNA transcripts served as template for amplifying TCR beta CDR3 sequences. An opening RT-PCR round employed HTBI primers and preceded a second-round multiplex PCR. One entry per CDR3 protein results from TCRdb running MiXCR on the multiplex PCR reads. The sample consists of fewer than 250,000 distinct CDR3 sequences, under 30% of them appearing once.

The sequenced sample was peripheral blood. This sequence originates from a man aged 50-60 years with Graves' ophthalmopathy. V gene TRBV28 combines with J gene TRBJ1-1, with D maybe TRBD1 (5 bases). CDR3 sequence (DNA): TGTGCCAGCAGTTCCCTCGGGCAGGGGAACACTGAAGCTTTCTTT. Translation: CASSSLGQGNTEAFF.